This T cell receptor (beta chain) was recorded in a study of vaccination and CD4 T cells after COVID-19. Study information: Stimulation of cells relied on overlapping spike peptides derived from SARS-CoV-2, HCoV-NL63, HCoV-OC43 and HCoV-229E.

J gave up 2 bases and V 6 bases, and 8 bases lay outside the gene matches. This CDR3 is 15 amino acids long. Germline assignment: CDR1 MNHNS and CDR2 SASEGT. A note on this clonotype: Its antigen remains unidentified.

Cultured CD4+ T-cell DNA underwent Oncomine TCR Beta short-read sequencing. MiXCR was run by TCRdb on the PCR reads, yielding one entry per CDR3 protein. This repertoire shows roughly 20,000 distinct CDR3 sequences, roughly 60% found once; its top ten account for roughly 24%. Treatment here: approximately 9-day PBMC culture with coronavirus spike peptide pools or control peptides (ViraFEST assay). For ViraFEST, peptide pools expanded antigen-specific T cells, after which the TCRs were sequenced. The source was CD4+ T cells from blood, cultured in vitro, collected before SARS-CoV-2 vaccination. The chain recombines TRBV6-1 with TRBJ2-3; 7 bases line up with TRBD2. This TCR was recovered from a human donor who received a COVID-19 vaccine. For the CDR3, the DNA is TGTGCCAGCAGAGAGACTAGCTCTCACACAGATACGCAGTATTTT. This codes for CASRETSSHTDTQYF.